Listed here are 5 T cell receptor beta chains from one sample, sequenced in a study of cytomegalovirus exposure and HLA in healthy donors. The PCR employed 60 Vbeta primers together with 13 Jbeta primers. TCRdb keeps only in-frame clones here, not all; method: immunoSEQ multiplex PCR. The sample includes some 130,000 clones, over 70% of them seen just once. The sample comprised PBMCs. Receptor source: a young man in good health and CMV-seronegative.

This clone was observed a single time. The chain is built from TRBV29-1 and TRBJ1-1; maybe TRBD1 (5 bases). Per germline, CDR1 SQVTM and CDR2 ANQGSEA. V lost 6 bases and J 4 bases, leaving 18 bases between the germline ends. This CDR3 comprises 14 residues. CDR3 residues: CSVSYAGRTTEAFF. The CDR3 coding sequence is TGCAGCGTCAGTTACGCGGGGCGGACCACTGAAGCTTTCTTT.

The chain uses TRBV10-3 and TRBJ2-5; TRBD2 might be the D (5 bases). The end of the DNA fits TRBJ2-7 better, so the J call may be wrong. Germline V CDR1 and CDR2: ENHRY, SYGVKD. The CDR3 is made up of 15 amino acids. In DNA form, the CDR3 reads TGTGCCATCAGCTTGGAGGACGCCTTCTCCTACGAGCAGTACTTC. Translated: CAISLEDAFSYEQYF.

This clone has a handful of counts. The rearrangement uses TRBV7-9 and TRBJ1-1; a possible D gene is TRBD1 (5 bases). Trimming cost V 6 bases and J 1 base, with 9 bases left between them. CDR3 length equals 13 residues. CDR1 is SEHNR, CDR2 FQNEAQ, per germline (reference sequence). The CDR3 DNA is TGTGCCAGCAGGGCGGGGGGGAACACTGAAGCTTTCTTT. This translates into CASRAGGNTEAFF.

The V gene is TRBV12-5, the J gene TRBJ2-7, with a weak D call TRBD1 (5 bases). This CDR3 region has 14 residues. The germline V gene has CDR1 LGHNT and CDR2 FRNRAP. V lost 4 bases, J lost 3 bases, and 13 bases lay in between. The CDR3 DNA follows: TGTGCTAGTGGTTCGCTTCAGGGTTTCTACGAGCAGTACTTC. Amino acids: CASGSLQGFYEQYF.

In this sample, this clone turned up a few times. The sample contains more than one DNA sequence encoding this CDR3. The chain joins TRBV18 to TRBJ2-3, with TRBD1 matching 8 bases. The germline V gene has CDR1 KGHSH and CDR2 LQKENI. The junction had 4 bases not matched to a gene; V was cut back by 2 bases and J by 3 bases. The CDR3 is 15 amino acids. CDR3 loop: CASSPGQGGTDTQYF. The CDR3 DNA is TGTGCCAGCTCACCAGGACAGGGTGGAACAGATACGCAGTATTTT.